A single sample gave rise to the 31 T cell receptor beta chains below, sequenced in a study of blood T cell repertoires in COVID-19 (dated by TCRdb to the early 2020s). Preparation of the library involved the immunoSEQ multiplex PCR assay. TCRdb took this table from immuneACCESS and kept in-frame rearrangements with V and J called. Such tables lack part of the clones; where checked against another copy, unresolved V genes explain under half of the gap, and the rest is unexplained. The sample table shows 100,000 to 150,000 clones, and around 83% are seen once. Together, the top ten hold 10% to 15% of the sample. Sequencing was carried out using peripheral blood. These TCRs come from a man aged 60-69 years with acute or convalescent COVID-19.

This clone has just one count. The rearrangement joins TRBV5-1 to TRBJ2-7, with a tentative D call TRBD2 (6 bases). The CDR3 has 15 residues. Trimming stripped 0 bases from V and 3 bases from J, with 13 bases between. Germline CDR1 is SGHRS and CDR2 is YFSETQ. This CDR3 reads CASSLDFGSGYEQYF. The CDR3 DNA reads as TGCGCCAGCAGCTTGGATTTCGGGAGCGGCTACGAGCAGTACTTC.

This chain uses TRBV3-1 (or the pseudogene TRBV3-2) with TRBJ1-4, with TRBD1 as a possible D gene (5 bases). The CDR3 extends over 15 amino acids. In germline, CDR1 is LGHDT, CDR2 YNNKEL (reference sequence). The ends were cut back, 4 bases at V and 2 bases at J, with 11 bases in the middle. The CDR3 DNA is TGTGCCAGCAGCCTAAAAGGGGTGACTAATGAAAAACTGTTTTTT. It translates to CASSLKGVTNEKLFF.

The chain recombines TRBV5-1 with TRBJ2-7; perhaps TRBD2 as D (6 bases). This CDR3 spans 14 amino acids. Germline V CDR1 and CDR2: SGHRS, YFSETQ. V was shortened by 0 bases and J by 2 bases, with 9 bases between the two germline ends. The CDR3 bases are TGCGCCAGCAGCTTGGACACGGGGGCCTACGAGCAGTACTTC. It codes for CASSLDTGAYEQYF.

The chain combines TRBV10-3 with TRBJ1-1; D possibly corresponds to TRBD1 (6 bases). The V gene lost 2 bases and the J gene lost 0 bases, with 16 bases spanning the gap. This CDR3 is built from 17 residues. CDR1 is ENHRY and CDR2 is SYGVKD in the germline V gene. The CDR3, as DNA: TGTGCCATCAGTGAGAGGGCAGGGGACATTATGAACACTGAAGCTTTCTTT. Amino acid sequence: CAISERAGDIMNTEAFF.

The rearrangement joins TRBV3-1 (or the pseudogene TRBV3-2) to TRBJ2-5; the D is unclear. The germline gives CDR1 LGHDT, CDR2 YNNKEL (reference sequence). The CDR3 loop spans 12 amino acids. Trimming cost V 1 base and J 3 bases, with 3 bases left between them. The DNA for the CDR3 is TGTGCCAGCAGCCAAGTCAAAGAGACCCAGTACTTC. It is translated as CASSQVKETQYF.

This clone was observed a few times. The chain couples TRBV6-2 or TRBV6-3 to TRBJ2-1; D is possibly TRBD2 (7 bases). V lost 5 bases and J 7 bases, leaving 18 bases between the germline ends. The CDR3 is 15 amino acids. Per germline, CDR1 MNHEY and CDR2 SVGEGT. The CDR3 here is CASSPTPEGGNEQFF. CDR3 bases: TGTGCCAGCAGTCCCACCCCCGAGGGGGGGAATGAGCAGTTCTTC.

The rearrangement joins TRBV27 to TRBJ1-2, with 8 bases that match TRBD1. V shed 6 bases and J 5 bases; nucleotides not matched to a gene: 8. The CDR3 sequence is 14 residues long. Germline CDR1 and CDR2: MNHEY and SMNVEV (reference sequence). In DNA, the CDR3 is TGTGCCAGCAGCCCAGGACAGGGAATGTATGGCTACACCTTC. It yields the protein CASSPGQGMYGYTF.

The V and J genes are TRBV6-6 and TRBJ2-7, with 7 bases matching TRBD1. Germline CDR1 MNHNY, CDR2 SVGAGI (reference sequence). The CDR3 runs to 19 residues. V dropped 5 bases and J dropped 1; count of bases not matched to a gene: 20. The CDR3 DNA follows: TGTGCCAGCAGTCAATATTTAATCCAACTCCCGGGACAGTCCTACGAGCAGTACTTC. Translated: CASSQYLIQLPGQSYEQYF.

This clone was recorded at least ten times. V usage is TRBV2 and J usage is TRBJ1-1; 9 bases map to TRBD1. Germline V gene lookup returns CDR1 SNHLY and CDR2 FYNNEI. Losses at the gene ends were 5 bases for V and 1 base for J; bases not matched to a gene: 2. CDR3 length: 14 residues. The CDR3 nucleotides read TGTGCCAGCAGTCTACAGGGGGCGAACACTGAAGCTTTCTTT. It codes for CASSLQGANTEAFF. The full variable domain, its missing parts supplied by reference TRBV2 and TRBJ1-1, is EPEVTQTPSHQVTQMGQEVILRCVPISNHLYFYWYRQILGQKVEFLVSFYNNEISEKSEIFDDQFSVERPDGSNFTLKIRSTKLEDSAMYFCASSLQGANTEAFFGQGTRLTVV.

V is TRBV28 and J is TRBJ2-7; 10 nucleotides agree with TRBD2. J lost 6 bases, V lost 6 bases, and 11 bases had no gene match. This CDR3 has 15 amino acids. CDR1 is MDHEN and CDR2 is SYDVKM in the germline V gene. This CDR3 reads CASRTSLAGPPEQYF. For the CDR3, the DNA is TGTGCCAGCAGGACATCACTAGCGGGACCCCCCGAGCAGTACTTC.

This sequence joins TRBV11-2 and TRBJ1-1; possible D gene TRBD1, 6 bases. V shed 5 bases and J shed 0 bases, with 22 bases lying between them. The CDR3 totals 18 residues. The germline CDR1 and CDR2 sequences are SGHAT and FQNNGV. In DNA, the CDR3 is TGTGCCAGCAGCACCCGAGCCGAGGCAGGGGAAATGAACACTGAAGCTTTCTTT. This codes for CASSTRAEAGEMNTEAFF.

J is TRBJ2-7 and V is TRBV28; 11 nucleotides agree with TRBD2. CDR1 and CDR2 (germline): MDHEN, SYDVKM. Trimming at V came to 6 bases and at J to 4 bases, leaving 5 bases not matched to a gene. This CDR3 spans 14 amino acids. CDR3 in amino acids: CASSLAGGLYEQYF. In DNA form, the CDR3 reads TGTGCCAGCAGCCTAGCGGGAGGATTGTACGAGCAGTACTTC.

The J gene is TRBJ1-1, the V gene TRBV6-1; no clear D. The CDR3 consists of 14 residues. The V end lost 3 bases, the J end lost 0 bases, and 8 bases lay between the germline ends. Germline V gene sequence: CDR1 MNHNS, CDR2 SASEGT. In DNA form, the CDR3 reads TGTGCCAGCAGTGACCGGGGTATGAACACTGAAGCTTTCTTT. Its translation is CASSDRGMNTEAFF.

The V call is TRBV5-1, the J call TRBJ2-7; D may be TRBD1 (8 bases). With 4 bases removed from V and 5 bases from J, the gap between germline ends came to 22 bases. The germline V gene has CDR1 SGHRS and CDR2 YFSETQ. The length of the CDR3 is 16 residues. The CDR3 coding sequence is TGCGCCAGCAGCCGGACAGGGACCCCTGCGGGGGACGAGCAGTACTTC. Translation gives CASSRTGTPAGDEQYF.

This chain links TRBV28 with TRBJ2-7; 10 positions agree with TRBD2. In germline, CDR1 is MDHEN, CDR2 SYDVKM. The CDR3 has 14 residues. The ends lost 7 bases at V and 9 bases at J; junction bases unmatched: 12. CDR3 nucleotides: TGTGCCAGCACCCCTAGCGGGAGTGGGGCCGGGCAGTACTTC. Its translation: CASTPSGSGAGQYF.

This chain joins TRBV4-1 and TRBJ2-4; TRBD2 agrees at 13 bases. Germline CDR1 and CDR2: MGHRA and YSYEKL. CDR3 length: 15 amino acids. V lost 4 bases, J lost 9 bases, and 6 bases stayed unmatched. The CDR3 coding sequence is TGCGCCAGCAGCCGCGGACTAGCGGGAGATCTCATTCAGTACTTC. Amino acid sequence: CASSRGLAGDLIQYF.

This clone has just one count. The chain is built from TRBV24-1 and TRBJ1-2; 8 bases align to TRBD1. The V gene's germline CDR1 is KGHDR and CDR2 SFDVKD. J lost 6 bases, V lost 3 bases, and 5 bases had no gene match. CDR3 length: 14 residues. The CDR3 bases are TGTGCCACCAGTGATGGACAGGGTTCCGATGGCTACACCTTC. The encoded protein is CATSDGQGSDGYTF.

The chain is built from TRBV28 and TRBJ1-4; D may be TRBD1 (6 bases). This CDR3 is 17 amino acids long. The V and J ends lost 1 base and 4 bases respectively, with 16 bases between them. Per the germline V gene, CDR1 is MDHEN and CDR2 is SYDVKM. CDR3 protein: CASSLSPGGGINEKLFF. CDR3 nucleotides: TGTGCCAGCAGTTTATCCCCTGGGGGCGGAATTAATGAAAAACTGTTTTTT.

The sample holds one count of this clone. The chain is built from TRBV11-2 and TRBJ2-1; 11 bases match TRBD1. CDR3 size: 15 residues. V was pared by 3 bases and J by 4 bases, with 2 bases of the junction left unmatched. CDR1 is SGHAT, CDR2 FQNNGV, per germline. The CDR3 protein is CASSFGTGGYNEQFF. In nucleotides, the CDR3 is TGTGCCAGCAGCTTCGGGACAGGGGGGTACAATGAGCAGTTCTTC.

CDR3 loop: CASSLNARGYTF. CDR3 nucleotides: TGTGCCAGCAGCTTAAATGCGAGGGGCTACACCTTC. The chain has TRBV7-8 and TRBJ1-2; the D is unclear. CDR3 length equals 12 residues. V lost 2 bases to trimming and J lost 8 bases, with 9 bases between them. From germline, CDR1 is SGHVS and CDR2 FQNEAQ.

The chain recombines TRBV7-9 with TRBJ1-2; 7 bases map to TRBD1. With 1 base clipped from V and 4 bases from J, the junction kept 9 bases outside the gene matches. Germline V gene lookup returns CDR1 SEHNR and CDR2 FQNEAQ (reference sequence). This CDR3 is built from 16 residues. The CDR3 DNA sequence: TGTGCCAGCAGCTTAGGCGGGACAGAATCCTTCTATGGCTACACCTTC. Translated, it gives CASSLGGTESFYGYTF.

This chain uses TRBV19 with TRBJ2-5; maybe TRBD1 (6 bases). The CDR3 is made up of 15 amino acids. Germline loops: CDR1 LNHDA, CDR2 SQIVND (reference sequence). Trimming stripped 6 bases from V and 4 bases from J, with 18 bases between. The CDR3 spells CASSTPLQGLETQYF. In DNA form, the CDR3 reads TGTGCCAGTAGCACCCCATTACAGGGCCTAGAGACCCAGTACTTC.

Ten or more counts support this clone. The chain carries TRBV24-1 and TRBJ1-5, with 7 nucleotides matching TRBD1. The CDR3 is 15 amino acids. V was pared by 2 bases and J by 7 bases, with 7 bases of the junction left unmatched. The germline V gene encodes CDR1 KGHDR and CDR2 SFDVKD. In DNA, the CDR3 is TGTGCCACCAGTGATTCCAAGGGGGCAGGGCAGCCCCAGCATTTT. Translation: CATSDSKGAGQPQHF.

This chain connects TRBV5-1 to TRBJ2-6, with 8 bases matching TRBD2. This CDR3 is built from 15 residues. The junction had 2 bases not matched to a gene; V was cut back by 4 bases and J by 2 bases. CDR1 and CDR2 (germline): SGHRS, YFSETQ. In nucleotides, the CDR3 is TGCGCCAGCAGCCCGGGAGGGACTGGGGCCAACGTCCTGACTTTC. It specifies CASSPGGTGANVLTF. Supplemented by reference TRBV5-1 and TRBJ2-6, the full variable domain reads KAGVTQTPRYLIKTRGQQVTLSCSPISGHRSVSWYQQTPGQGLQFLFEYFSETQRNKGNFPGRFSGRQFSNSRSEMNVSTLELGDSALYLCASSPGGTGANVLTFGAGSRLTVL.

The rearrangement joins TRBV2 to TRBJ2-7, with 7 bases that match TRBD1. The CDR3 contains 12 residues. CDR1 is SNHLY, CDR2 FYNNEI, per germline. J lost 12 bases, V lost 6 bases, and 11 bases had no gene match. As DNA, the CDR3 is TGTGCCAGCAGAAGACAGGGATTCGCTCGGTACTTC. It translates to CASRRQGFARYF.

V is TRBV6-6 and J is TRBJ2-7, with 7 bases identical to TRBD2. Germline V lookup: CDR1 MNHNY, CDR2 SVGAGI (reference sequence). Losses at the gene ends were 6 bases for V and 2 bases for J; bases not matched to a gene: 7. The CDR3 consists of 14 residues. CDR3 region: CASSLSGPTYEQYF. Here the CDR3 DNA reads TGTGCCAGCAGCCTTAGCGGGCCGACCTACGAGCAGTACTTC.

The chain employs TRBV27 and TRBJ2-7; TRBD2 aligns across 12 bases. Germline V CDR1 and CDR2: MNHEY, SMNVEV (reference sequence). This CDR3 region has 13 residues. Trimming at V came to 6 bases and at J to 7 bases, leaving 4 bases not matched to a gene. CDR3 bases: TGTGCCAGCAGCGGACTAGCGGGACGGGAGCAGTACTTC. The encoded protein is CASSGLAGREQYF.

The rearrangement links TRBV27 to TRBJ1-2, with D uncertain. Germline assignment: CDR1 MNHEY and CDR2 SMNVEV (reference sequence). CDR3 length: 15 residues. V was cut by 3 bases and J by 0 bases, with 11 bases left in between. The DNA for the CDR3 is TGTGCCAGCAGTTTTTTTCCGGGGACTAACTATGGCTACACCTTC. Translating gives CASSFFPGTNYGYTF.

The chain couples TRBV20-1 to TRBJ2-3, with D hard to call. The germline gives CDR1 DFQATT, CDR2 SNEGSKA (reference sequence). Trimming pared 5 bases from V and 4 bases from J, leaving 7 bases between. The CDR3 runs to 11 residues. Here the CDR3 DNA reads TGCAGTGCTCCTTTGTCAGATACGCAGTATTTT. It codes for CSAPLSDTQYF.

The rearrangement joins TRBV27 to TRBJ1-6; TRBD1 might be the D (5 bases). Between the trimmed V and J ends, which lost 2 bases and 8 bases, there was a span of 10 bases. Germline V CDR1 and CDR2: MNHEY, SMNVEV (reference sequence). The CDR3 has 14 residues. The CDR3 nucleotides read TGTGCCAGCAGTTTAAGGGGTAGGGATTCACCCCTCCACTTT. Protein sequence: CASSLRGRDSPLHF.

This CDR3 is CASSRPGTHNNSPLHF. The CDR3 DNA is TGTGCCAGCAGCCGTCCCGGGACTCACAATAATTCACCCCTCCACTTT. The V call is TRBV13, the J call TRBJ1-6, with D perhaps matching TRBD1 (5 bases). V lost 5 bases and J lost 5, with 16 bases in between. CDR1 PRHDT and CDR2 FYEKMQ come from the germline V gene (reference sequence). This CDR3 contains 16 residues.